This entry describes one TCR beta chain. What it recognizes is unknown. These data are taken from a study of type 1 regulatory T cells. Study-wide background: T-allo10 is an in vitro-generated, Tr1-enriched CD4 T cell product specific for alloantigen.

The study, taken as a whole, reports: Compared with non-type 1 regulatory T cells, type 1 regulatory T cells showed a more restricted TCR repertoire.

TCRdb reprocessed the reads via MiXCR and lists one record per CDR3 protein. Of tens of thousands of distinct CDR3 sequences in the sample, around 21% were seen once. Germline lookup yields CDR1 SGHRS and CDR2 YFSETQ. CDR3 length: 14 amino acids. V lost 2 bases and J lost 7, with 16 bases in between. The gene calls are TRBV5-1 and TRBJ2-7; D is possibly TRBD1 or TRBD2 (5 bases each). This clonotype was obtained from a human donor in good health. Sequencing was done on a sample of cultured type 1 regulatory T (Tr1) cells, either the whole culture or a sorted fraction (not recorded which). CDR3 nucleotides: TGCGCCAGCAGCTTAGGCCGGGGCGCGTTTGAGCAGTACTTC. Translation: CASSLGRGAFEQYF.